A selection of T cell receptor beta chains follows, all from one sample in a study of T cell responses to AZD1222 COVID-19 vaccine. TCRdb's copy holds only in-frame clones and misses some; the assay was immunoSEQ multiplex PCR. The sample lists roughly 110,000 clones, roughly 92% occurring once. Here the sequenced sample was peripheral blood, taken on day 0 of AZD1222 vaccination. These receptors originate from an adult in good health. CDR3s include the opening cysteine and the closing phenylalanine or tryptophan. The D gene is left open where the match is weak. Not all rows give a size; the values are once, few, many and, for expanded clones, a class.

DNA,CDR3,size,V,J,D
TGCGCCAGCAGCTTGCCCCGGACAGGGGGTGGGTATGGCTACACCTTC,CASSLPRTGGGYGYTF,NA,TRBV5-1,TRBJ1-2,TRBD1
TGTGCCATCATGGGCAGTACCTACGAGCAGTACTTC,CAIMGSTYEQYF,NA,TRBV10-3,TRBJ2-7,NA
TGTGCCAGCAGCGTAGCGGTCGGCGAGGGTTCACCCCTCCACTTT,CASSVAVGEGSPLHF,NA,TRBV9,TRBJ1-6,NA
TGTGCCAGCAGCACAGGGACAGGGAACACCGGGGAGCTGTTTTTT,CASSTGTGNTGELFF,NA,TRBV11-3,TRBJ2-2,TRBD1
TGTGCCAGCAGCCAGTCCGATAGGGCCACTGAAGCTTTCTTT,CASSQSDRATEAFF,NA,TRBV28,TRBJ1-1,NA
TGTGCCAGCACCCCAGGGACTAGCGGGGGGGCGGGAGATACGCAGTATTTT,CASTPGTSGGAGDTQYF,NA,TRBV14,TRBJ2-3,TRBD2
TGCGCCAGCAGCTTGTGGACGGAGCCGCGCGTCGATACGCAGTATTTT,CASSLWTEPRVDTQYF,NA,TRBV5-1,TRBJ2-3,NA
TGTGCCAGCAGCCACACAGGGGTTGGAACTAATGAAAAACTGTTTTTT,CASSHTGVGTNEKLFF,NA,TRBV5-5,TRBJ1-4,TRBD1
TGTGCCAGCAGCTTAGCAGGATTCGCAGATACGCAGTATTTT,CASSLAGFADTQYF,NA,TRBV7-7,TRBJ2-3,NA
TGTGCCAGCAGCGGCCCGGGCCCCCAACGGGAGTACTTC,CASSGPGPQREYF,NA,TRBV5-6,TRBJ2-7,NA
TGTGCCAGCAGACTCGGACAGGGGTATCAGCCCCAGCATTTT,CASRLGQGYQPQHF,NA,TRBV4-2,TRBJ1-5,TRBD1
TGTGCCAGCAGCCGGAGGGGGGATTGGGATCAGCCCCAGCATTTT,CASSRRGDWDQPQHF,NA,TRBV6-5,TRBJ1-5,NA
TGTGCCAGCAGCCAAGAAGCAACCGCCAGTTATGGCTACACCTTC,CASSQEATASYGYTF,NA,TRBV3-1/TRBV3-2,TRBJ1-2,NA
TGTGCCAGCAGCCGAACCGGGACGGGTAATCAGCCCCAGCATTTT,CASSRTGTGNQPQHF,once,TRBV14,TRBJ1-5,NA